Reported below is one TCR beta chain. Per germline, CDR1 LGHNA and CDR2 YNFKEQ. The junction had 10 bases not matched to a gene; V was cut back by 0 bases and J by 11 bases. The CDR3 length is 16 residues. These data belong to a study of CD8+ T cells in alopecia areata. It was cDNA, reverse transcribed from extracted RNA, that served as the sequencing template. Measured with immunoSEQ multiplex PCR; TCRdb has only the in-frame clones, and not every one. This repertoire shows under 200,000 clones, less than 70% found once; its top ten account for 13% to 15%. Treatment noted: oral pan-JAK inhibitor, 5-10 mg twice daily.

The chain carries TRBV4-2 and TRBJ2-3; 11 positions match TRBD2. Here the sequenced sample was CD4+ T cells sorted from blood, taken at week 24, from a patient treated with tofacitinib. The clonotype comes from a human donor with alopecia areata. In DNA, the CDR3 is TGTGCCAGCAGCCAAGATAGCGCTAGCGGGGGGAGTATGCAGTATTTT. The encoded protein is CASSQDSASGGSMQYF.